What follows is one TCR beta chain and its context. What it recognizes is unknown. The sample originates from a study of vaccination and CD4 T cells after COVID-19. Across the study: The study collected post-vaccine samples a median about 72 days after dose two, with a range of 14 to 241.

Regarding treatment: roughly ten-day PBMC culture with coronavirus spike peptide pools or control peptides (ViraFEST assay). Oncomine TCR Beta short-read sequencing was applied to DNA from cultured CD4+ T cells. TCRdb re-analysed the PCR reads in MiXCR, keeping a single row per CDR3 protein. The data hold approximately 18,000 distinct CDR3 sequences, with around 83% observed a single time. Germline V gene sequence: CDR1 SGDLS, CDR2 YYNGEE. The CDR3 is made up of 14 amino acids. V was trimmed by 0 bases and J by 9 bases, leaving 13 bases between them. The receptor was derived from a human donor who received a COVID-19 vaccine. The sample consisted of CD4+ T cells from blood, cultured in vitro, taken after SARS-CoV-2 vaccination. The chain employs TRBV9 and TRBJ2-4; D unresolved. The CDR3 sequence: CASSVVPGLGIQYF. The CDR3 DNA is TGTGCCAGCAGCGTAGTTCCGGGCTTGGGCATTCAGTACTTC.